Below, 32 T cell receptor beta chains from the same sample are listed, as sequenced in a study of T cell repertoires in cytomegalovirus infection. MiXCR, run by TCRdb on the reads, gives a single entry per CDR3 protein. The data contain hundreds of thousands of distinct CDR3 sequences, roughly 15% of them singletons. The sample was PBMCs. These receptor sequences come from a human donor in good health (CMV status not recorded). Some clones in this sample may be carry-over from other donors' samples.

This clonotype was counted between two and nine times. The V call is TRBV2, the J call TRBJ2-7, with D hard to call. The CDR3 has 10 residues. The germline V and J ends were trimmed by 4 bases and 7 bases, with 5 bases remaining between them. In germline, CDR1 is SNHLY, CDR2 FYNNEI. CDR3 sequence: CASSAEEQYF. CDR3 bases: TGTGCCAGCAGTGCCGAGGAGCAGTACTTC.

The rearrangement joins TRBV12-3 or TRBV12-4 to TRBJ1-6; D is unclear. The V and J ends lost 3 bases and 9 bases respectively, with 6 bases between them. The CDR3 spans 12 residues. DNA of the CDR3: TGTGCCAGCAGTTTGGGGTCTTCACCCCTCCACTTT. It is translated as CASSLGSSPLHF.

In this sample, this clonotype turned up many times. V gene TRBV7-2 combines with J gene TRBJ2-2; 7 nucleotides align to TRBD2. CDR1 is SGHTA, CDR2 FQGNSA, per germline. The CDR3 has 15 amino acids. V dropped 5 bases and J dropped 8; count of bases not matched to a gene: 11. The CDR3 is CASSLWTRGSGELFF. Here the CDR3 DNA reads TGTGCCAGCAGCCTCTGGACTAGAGGTTCGGGGGAGCTGTTTTTT.

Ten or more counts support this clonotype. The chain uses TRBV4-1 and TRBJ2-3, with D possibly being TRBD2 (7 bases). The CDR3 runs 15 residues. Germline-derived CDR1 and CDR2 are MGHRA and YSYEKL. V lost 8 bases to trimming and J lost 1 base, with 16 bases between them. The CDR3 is CASGGALLRTDTQYF. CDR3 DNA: TGCGCCAGCGGGGGGGCCTTACTTCGCACAGATACGCAGTATTTT.

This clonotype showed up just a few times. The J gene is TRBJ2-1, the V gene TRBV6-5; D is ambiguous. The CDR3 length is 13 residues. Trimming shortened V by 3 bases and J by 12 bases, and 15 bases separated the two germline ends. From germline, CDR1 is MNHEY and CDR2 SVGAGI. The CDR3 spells CASSYTSKARQFF. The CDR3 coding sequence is TGTGCCAGCAGTTATACGTCCAAAGCAAGGCAGTTCTTC.

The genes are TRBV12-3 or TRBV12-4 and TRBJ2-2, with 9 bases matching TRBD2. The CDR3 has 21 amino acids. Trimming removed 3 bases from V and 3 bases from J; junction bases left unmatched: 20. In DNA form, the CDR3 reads TGTGCCAGCAGTTTCCCCCCTCTGGCGGGGGGGGAAGTCGTGGACACCGGGGAGCTGTTTTTT. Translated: CASSFPPLAGGEVVDTGELFF.

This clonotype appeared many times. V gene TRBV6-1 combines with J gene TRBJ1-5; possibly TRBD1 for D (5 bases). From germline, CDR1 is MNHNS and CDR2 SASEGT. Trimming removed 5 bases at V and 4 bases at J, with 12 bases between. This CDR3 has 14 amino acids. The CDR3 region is CASSSWDGNQPQHF. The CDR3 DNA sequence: TGTGCCAGCAGTTCTTGGGACGGAAATCAGCCCCAGCATTTT.

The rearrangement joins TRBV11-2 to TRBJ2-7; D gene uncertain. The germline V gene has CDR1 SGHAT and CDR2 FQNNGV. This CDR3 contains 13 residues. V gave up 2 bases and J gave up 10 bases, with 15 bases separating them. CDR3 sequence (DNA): TGTGCCAGCAGCTTAAGGGTCCTAGAAAAACAGTACTTC. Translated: CASSLRVLEKQYF.

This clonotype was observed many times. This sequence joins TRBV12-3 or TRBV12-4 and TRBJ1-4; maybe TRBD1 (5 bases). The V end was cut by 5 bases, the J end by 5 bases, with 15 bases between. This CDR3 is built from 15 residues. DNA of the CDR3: TGTGCCAGCAGTCCGCTGGATGGGGGAAATGAAAAACTGTTTTTT. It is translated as CASSPLDGGNEKLFF.

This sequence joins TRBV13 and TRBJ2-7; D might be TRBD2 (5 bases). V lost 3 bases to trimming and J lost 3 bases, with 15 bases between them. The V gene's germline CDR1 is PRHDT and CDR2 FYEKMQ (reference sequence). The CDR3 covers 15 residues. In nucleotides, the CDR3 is TGTGCCAGCAGCTTTGCACATCTCGGGGTCTACGAGCAGTACTTC. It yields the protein CASSFAHLGVYEQYF.

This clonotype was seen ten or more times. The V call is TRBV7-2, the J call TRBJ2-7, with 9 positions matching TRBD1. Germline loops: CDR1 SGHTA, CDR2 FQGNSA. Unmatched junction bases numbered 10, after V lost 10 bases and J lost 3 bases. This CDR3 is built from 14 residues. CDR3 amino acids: CATKPGQGNYEQYF. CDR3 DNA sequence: TGTGCCACAAAACCGGGACAGGGTAACTACGAGCAGTACTTC.

CDR3 sequence: CASSGQGRAQAFF. Written as DNA, the CDR3 is TGTGCCAGCAGCGGACAGGGAAGGGCTCAAGCTTTCTTT. This chain uses TRBV11-2 with TRBJ1-1; 8 nucleotides agree with TRBD1. CDR1 is SGHAT and CDR2 is FQNNGV in the germline V gene. Trimming at V came to 5 bases and at J to 9 bases, leaving 8 bases not matched to a gene. CDR3 length: 13 residues.

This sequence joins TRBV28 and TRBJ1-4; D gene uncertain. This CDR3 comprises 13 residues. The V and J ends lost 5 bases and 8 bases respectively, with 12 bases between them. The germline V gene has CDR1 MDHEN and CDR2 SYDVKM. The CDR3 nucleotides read TGTGCCAGCAGTAATAACAGCGGGGAAAAACTGTTTTTT. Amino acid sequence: CASSNNSGEKLFF.

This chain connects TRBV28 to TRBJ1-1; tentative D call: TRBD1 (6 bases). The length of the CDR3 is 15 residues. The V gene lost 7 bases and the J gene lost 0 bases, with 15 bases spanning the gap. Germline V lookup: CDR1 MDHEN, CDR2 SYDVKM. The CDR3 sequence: CASKGGAAMNTEAFF. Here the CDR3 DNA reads TGTGCCAGCAAAGGGGGGGCAGCCATGAACACTGAAGCTTTCTTT.

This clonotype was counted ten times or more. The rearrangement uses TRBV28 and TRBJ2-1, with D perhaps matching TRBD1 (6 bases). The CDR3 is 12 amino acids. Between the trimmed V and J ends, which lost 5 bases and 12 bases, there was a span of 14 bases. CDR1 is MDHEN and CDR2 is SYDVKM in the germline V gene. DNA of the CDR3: TGTGCCAGCAGTATTACAGGGTTTGGGCAGTTCTTC. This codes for CASSITGFGQFF.

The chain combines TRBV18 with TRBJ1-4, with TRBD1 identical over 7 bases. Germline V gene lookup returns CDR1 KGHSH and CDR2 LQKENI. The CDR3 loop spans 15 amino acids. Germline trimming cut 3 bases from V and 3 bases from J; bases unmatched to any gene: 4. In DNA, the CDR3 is TGTGCCAGCTCACCGCCCGGGACAGCTAATGAAAAACTGTTTTTT. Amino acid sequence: CASSPPGTANEKLFF.

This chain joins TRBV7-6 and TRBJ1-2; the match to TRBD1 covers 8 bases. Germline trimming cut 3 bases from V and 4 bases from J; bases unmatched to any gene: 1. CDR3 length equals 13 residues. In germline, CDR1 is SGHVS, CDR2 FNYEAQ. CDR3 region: CASSLQGAYGYTF. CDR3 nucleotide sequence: TGTGCCAGCAGCTTGCAGGGGGCCTATGGCTACACCTTC. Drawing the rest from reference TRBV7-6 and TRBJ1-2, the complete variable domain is GAGVSQSPRYKVTKRGQDVALRCDPISGHVSLYWYRQALGQGPEFLTYFNYEAQQDKSGLPNDRFSAERPEGSISTLTIQRTEQRDSAMYRCASSLQGAYGYTFGSGTRLTVV.

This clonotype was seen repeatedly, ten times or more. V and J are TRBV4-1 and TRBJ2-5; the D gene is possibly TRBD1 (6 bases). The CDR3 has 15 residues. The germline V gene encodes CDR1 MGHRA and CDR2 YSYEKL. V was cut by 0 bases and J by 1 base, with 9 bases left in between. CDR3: CASSQDTGSQETQYF. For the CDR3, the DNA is TGCGCCAGCAGCCAAGATACAGGGTCCCAAGAGACCCAGTACTTC.

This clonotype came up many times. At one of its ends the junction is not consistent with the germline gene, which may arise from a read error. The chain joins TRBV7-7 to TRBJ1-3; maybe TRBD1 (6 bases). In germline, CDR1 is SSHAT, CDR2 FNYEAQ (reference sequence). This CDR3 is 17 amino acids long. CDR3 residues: CASSLGGGNSSGNTIYF. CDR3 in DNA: TGTGCTAGCAGCTTAGGAGGGGGAAATTCCTCTGGAAACACCATATATTTT.

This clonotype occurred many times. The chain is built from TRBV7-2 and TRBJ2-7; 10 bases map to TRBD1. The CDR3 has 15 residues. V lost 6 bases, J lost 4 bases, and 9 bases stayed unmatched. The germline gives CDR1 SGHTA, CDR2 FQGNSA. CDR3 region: CASSTGTGASYEQYF. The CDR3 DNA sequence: TGTGCCAGCAGTACCGGGACAGGGGCTTCTTACGAGCAGTACTTC.

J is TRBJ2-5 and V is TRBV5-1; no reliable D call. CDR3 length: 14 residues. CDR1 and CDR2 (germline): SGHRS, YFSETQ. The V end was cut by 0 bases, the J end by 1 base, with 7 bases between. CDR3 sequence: CASSLDTAQETQYF. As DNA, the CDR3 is TGCGCCAGCAGCTTGGATACAGCCCAAGAGACCCAGTACTTC.

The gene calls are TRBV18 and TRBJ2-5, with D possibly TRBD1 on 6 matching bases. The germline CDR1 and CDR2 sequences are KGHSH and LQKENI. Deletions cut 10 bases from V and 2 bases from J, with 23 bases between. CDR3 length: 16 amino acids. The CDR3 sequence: CANSERAGDLQETQYF. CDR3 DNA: TGTGCCAACTCCGAGAGGGCAGGGGATCTTCAAGAGACCCAGTACTTC.

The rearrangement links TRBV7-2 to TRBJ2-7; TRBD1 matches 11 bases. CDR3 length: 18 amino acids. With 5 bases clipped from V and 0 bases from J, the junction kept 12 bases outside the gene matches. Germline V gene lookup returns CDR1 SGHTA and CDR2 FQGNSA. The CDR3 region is CASSQMADRGLRSYEQYF. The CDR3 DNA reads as TGTGCCAGCAGCCAAATGGCGGACAGGGGGCTTCGCTCCTACGAGCAGTACTTC.

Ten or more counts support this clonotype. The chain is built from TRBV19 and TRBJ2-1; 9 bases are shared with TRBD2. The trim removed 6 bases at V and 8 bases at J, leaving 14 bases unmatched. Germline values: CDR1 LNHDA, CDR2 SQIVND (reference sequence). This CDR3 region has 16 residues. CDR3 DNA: TGTGCCAGTAGCGGGATTCCGGGACTAGCTGAGGATGAGCAGTTCTTC. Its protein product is CASSGIPGLAEDEQFF.

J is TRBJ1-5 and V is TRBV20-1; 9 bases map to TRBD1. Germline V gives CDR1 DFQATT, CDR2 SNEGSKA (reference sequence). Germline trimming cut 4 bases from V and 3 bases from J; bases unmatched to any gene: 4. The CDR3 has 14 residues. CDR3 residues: CSATGTGPNQPQHF. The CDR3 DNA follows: TGCAGTGCTACCGGGACAGGGCCCAATCAGCCCCAGCATTTT.

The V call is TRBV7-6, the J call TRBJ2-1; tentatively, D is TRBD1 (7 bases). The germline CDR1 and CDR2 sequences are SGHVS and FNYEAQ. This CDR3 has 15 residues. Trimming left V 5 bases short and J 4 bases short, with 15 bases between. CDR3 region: CASSPRGTEYNEQFF. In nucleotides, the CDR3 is TGTGCCAGCAGCCCCCGGGGGACAGAATACAATGAGCAGTTCTTC. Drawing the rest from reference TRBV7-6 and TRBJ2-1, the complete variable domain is GAGVSQSPRYKVTKRGQDVALRCDPISGHVSLYWYRQALGQGPEFLTYFNYEAQQDKSGLPNDRFSAERPEGSISTLTIQRTEQRDSAMYRCASSPRGTEYNEQFFGPGTRLTVL.

As DNA, the CDR3 is TGTGCCAGCAGTGAGAGGACTCACACAGATACGCAGTATTTT. This translates into CASSERTHTDTQYF. This sequence joins TRBV2 and TRBJ2-3, with a possible D match to TRBD2 (5 bases). V was trimmed by 3 bases and J by 2 bases, leaving 9 bases between them. This CDR3 is 14 amino acids long. Germline CDR1 reads SNHLY; CDR2 reads FYNNEI.

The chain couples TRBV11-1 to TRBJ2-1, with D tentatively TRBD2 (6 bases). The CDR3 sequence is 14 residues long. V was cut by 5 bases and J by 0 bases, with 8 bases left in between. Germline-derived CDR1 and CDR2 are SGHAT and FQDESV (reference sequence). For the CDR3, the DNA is TGTGCCAGCAGCCGGGACTCCTCCTACAATGAGCAGTTCTTC. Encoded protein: CASSRDSSYNEQFF.

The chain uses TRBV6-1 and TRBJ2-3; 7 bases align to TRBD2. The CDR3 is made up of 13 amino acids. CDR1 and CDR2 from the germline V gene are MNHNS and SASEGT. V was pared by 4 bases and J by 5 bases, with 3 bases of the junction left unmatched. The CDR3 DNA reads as TGTGCCAGCAGTGCCCCGGGGGGAGATACGCAGTATTTT. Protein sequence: CASSAPGGDTQYF.

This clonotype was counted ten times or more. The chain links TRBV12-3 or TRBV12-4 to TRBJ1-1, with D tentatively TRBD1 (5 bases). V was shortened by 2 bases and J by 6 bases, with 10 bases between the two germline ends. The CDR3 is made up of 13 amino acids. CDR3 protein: CASSLWGTSEAFF. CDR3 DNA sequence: TGTGCCAGCAGTTTATGGGGGACGTCTGAAGCTTTCTTT.

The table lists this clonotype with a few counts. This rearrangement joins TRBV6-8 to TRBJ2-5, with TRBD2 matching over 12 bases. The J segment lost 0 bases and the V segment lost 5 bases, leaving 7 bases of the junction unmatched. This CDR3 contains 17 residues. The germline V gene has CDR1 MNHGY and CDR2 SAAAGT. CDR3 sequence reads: CASSLFASGGDQETQYF. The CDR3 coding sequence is TGTGCCAGCAGTCTTTTCGCTAGCGGGGGGGACCAAGAGACCCAGTACTTC.

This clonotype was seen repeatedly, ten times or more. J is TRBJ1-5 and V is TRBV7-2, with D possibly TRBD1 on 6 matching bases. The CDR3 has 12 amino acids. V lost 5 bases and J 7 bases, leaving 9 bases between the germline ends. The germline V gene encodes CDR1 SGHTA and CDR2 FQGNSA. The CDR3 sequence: CASSPGEQPQHF. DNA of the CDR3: TGTGCCAGCAGCCCAGGGGAACAGCCCCAGCATTTT.